This TCR beta chain was captured by sequencing in a study of glioma-infiltrating T cells. Using RNA template, CDR3s of TCR alpha and beta were amplified with iRepertoire arm-PCR. One-step reverse transcription and amplification started from about 100-400 ng of tissue mRNA or PBMC total RNA. TCRdb independently ran MiXCR on the multiplex PCR reads; one entry per CDR3 protein. The sample holds about 180,000 distinct CDR3 sequences; under 55% are singletons and the top ten take over 4%. Comments on this clonotype: Antigen specificity is unknown. The junction and the germline gene differ at one end; a read error may be behind it.

Study findings and constraints: Gliomas, especially low-grade, showed above-expected tissue-blood divergence; non-neoplastic patients showed below. CDR3 overlap between tissue and blood was very small.

Germline V gene sequence: CDR1 MGHDK, CDR2 SYGVNS. The CDR3 runs 13 residues. This chain joins TRBV25-1 and TRBJ1-4, with D unclear. The sequenced sample consisted of glioma tissue, nonneoplastic brain tissue, or PBMCs (not recorded which). The sequence came from a human donor with low-grade glioma or glioblastoma, undergoing nonglioma brain surgery, or in good health (not recorded which). CDR3 sequence reads: CASSPTGQEKMFF. Here the CDR3 DNA reads TGTGCCAGCAGTCCTACTGGGCAGGAAAAAATGTTTTTT. Using reference TRBV25-1 and TRBJ1-4 for the parts outside the CDR3, the full variable domain is EADIYQTPRYLVIGTGKKITLECSQTMGHDKMYWYQQDPGMELHLIHYSYGVNSTEKGDLSSESTVSRIRTEHFPLTLESARPSHTSQYLCASSPTGQEKMFFGSGTQLSVL.